The 7 T cell receptor beta chains below come from one sample, sequenced in a study of T cells in Graves' hyperthyroidism and ophthalmopathy. It was RNA transcripts that yielded the amplified TCR beta CDR3 regions. HTBI primers drove first-round RT-PCR of the TCR CDR3. MiXCR, run by TCRdb on the multiplex PCR reads, gives a single entry per CDR3 protein. The sample lists hundreds of thousands of distinct CDR3 sequences, more than 14% occurring once. Input material: blood. These receptors were taken from a woman aged 50 to 60 with Graves' ophthalmopathy.

Ten or more counts support this clonotype. The chain is built from TRBV20-1 and TRBJ2-5, with 12 bases matching TRBD2. This CDR3 contains 16 residues. Germline CDR1 is DFQATT and CDR2 is SNEGSKA (reference sequence). Trimming at V came to 3 bases and at J to 4 bases, leaving 9 bases not matched to a gene. The CDR3 spells CSASPGTSGYSETQYF. CDR3 nucleotides: TGCAGTGCTAGCCCCGGGACTAGCGGGTATTCAGAGACCCAGTACTTC.

The rearrangement uses TRBV24-1 and TRBJ2-1, with D perhaps TRBD2 (6 bases). Germline assignment: CDR1 KGHDR and CDR2 SFDVKD. CDR3 length: 15 residues. V was cut by 4 bases and J by 4 bases, with 13 bases left in between. This CDR3 reads CATSDTGGKYNEQFF. In nucleotides, the CDR3 is TGTGCCACCAGTGACACTGGAGGGAAATACAATGAGCAGTTCTTC.

This clonotype was picked up many times. The J gene is TRBJ2-1, the V gene TRBV5-1; 13 bases agree with TRBD2. The CDR3 extends over 15 amino acids. CDR1 is SGHRS and CDR2 is YFSETQ in the germline V gene. V dropped 4 bases and J dropped 6; count of bases not matched to a gene: 4. The CDR3: CASSQRTSGGNEQFF. The DNA for the CDR3 is TGCGCCAGCAGCCAGAGGACTAGCGGGGGCAATGAGCAGTTCTTC. The whole variable domain, remainder taken from reference TRBV5-1 and TRBJ2-1, is KAGVTQTPRYLIKTRGQQVTLSCSPISGHRSVSWYQQTPGQGLQFLFEYFSETQRNKGNFPGRFSGRQFSNSRSEMNVSTLELGDSALYLCASSQRTSGGNEQFFGPGTRLTVL.

This clonotype occurred many times. The chain carries TRBV29-1 and TRBJ1-2; D possibly corresponds to TRBD1 (5 bases). The germline V gene has CDR1 SQVTM and CDR2 ANQGSEA. V was trimmed by 5 bases and J by 6 bases, leaving 13 bases between them. CDR3 length: 12 residues. The chain's CDR3 is CSVFQGINGYTF. CDR3 coding DNA: TGCAGCGTTTTCCAGGGAATTAATGGCTACACCTTC.

This clonotype was seen repeatedly, ten times or more. V usage is TRBV12-3 or TRBV12-4 and J usage is TRBJ2-7; D may be TRBD2 (6 bases). The CDR3 extends over 14 amino acids. Trimming took off 7 bases at V and 5 bases at J, with 18 bases between the two ends. The CDR3 is CASTRPGSVNEQYF. The DNA for the CDR3 is TGTGCCAGCACCCGCCCCGGGAGCGTCAACGAGCAGTACTTC.

This clonotype occurred many times. J is TRBJ2-1 and V is TRBV4-1; the match to TRBD2 covers 10 bases. Trimming took 4 bases from V and 1 from J; bases not matched to a gene: 4. Germline CDR1 and CDR2: MGHRA and YSYEKL. The CDR3 is 16 amino acids. The CDR3 sequence: CASSPGLAASYNEQFF. In nucleotides, the CDR3 is TGCGCCAGCAGCCCCGGACTAGCGGCGTCCTACAATGAGCAGTTCTTC.

The chain recombines TRBV5-1 with TRBJ2-1, with TRBD1 as a possible D gene (7 bases). Germline V gene data show CDR1 as SGHRS and CDR2 as YFSETQ. CDR3 length: 17 amino acids. Trimming shortened V by 4 bases and J by 12 bases, and 29 bases separated the two germline ends. In DNA form, the CDR3 reads TGCGCCAGCAGCAAGGATACCGGGACAGCGTCAATGCGGGGGCAGTTCTTC. It is translated as CASSKDTGTASMRGQFF.